The clone carrying this T cell receptor (beta chain) has a single count. Its antigen is not identified. The source of the sample is a study of T cell responses to AZD1222 COVID-19 vaccine. Investigators merged groups given second doses at roughly 4 or roughly 12 weeks. TCRdb's table, derived via immunoSEQ multiplex PCR, lists solely in-frame clones and lacks some. This sample has 140,000 to 150,000 clones, with under 95% found just once. J was trimmed by 10 bases and V by 2 bases; bases with no gene match: 8. Per germline, CDR1 SEHNR and CDR2 FQNEAQ (reference sequence). The CDR3 contains 14 residues. Study conclusions and caveats: Variant regions that are unmutated are reportedly the target of nearly half of spike-specific TCRs. Clonal diversity may have been underestimated, and the donors were mostly white British, with more females than males.

The sample consisted of peripheral blood, taken 28 days after the second AZD1222 dose. The clonotype was recovered from an adult who received the AZD1222 COVID-19 vaccine. The genes are TRBV7-9 and TRBJ2-1; 7 bases line up with TRBD1. CDR3 in amino acids: CASSLPWGQREQFF. The CDR3 nucleotides are TGTGCCAGCAGCTTACCCTGGGGACAGAGAGAGCAGTTCTTC.